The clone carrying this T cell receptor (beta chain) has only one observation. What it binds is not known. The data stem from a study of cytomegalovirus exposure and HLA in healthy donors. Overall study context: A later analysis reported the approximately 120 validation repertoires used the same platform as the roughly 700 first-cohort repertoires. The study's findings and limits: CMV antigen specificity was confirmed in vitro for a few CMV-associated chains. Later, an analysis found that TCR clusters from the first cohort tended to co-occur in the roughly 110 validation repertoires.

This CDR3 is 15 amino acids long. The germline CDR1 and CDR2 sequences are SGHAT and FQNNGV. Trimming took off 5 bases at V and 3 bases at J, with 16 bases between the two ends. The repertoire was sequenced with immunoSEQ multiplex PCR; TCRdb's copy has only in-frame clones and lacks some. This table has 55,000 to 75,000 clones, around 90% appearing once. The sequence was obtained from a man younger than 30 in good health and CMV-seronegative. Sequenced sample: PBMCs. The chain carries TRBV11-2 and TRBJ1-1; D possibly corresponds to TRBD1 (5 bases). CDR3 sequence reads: CASSRAGLWDTEAFF. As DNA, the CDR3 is TGTGCCAGCAGCCGAGCGGGGCTTTGGGACACTGAAGCTTTCTTT.